This T cell receptor (beta chain) came from a study of beta chain features in type 1 diabetes. Germline CDR1 is MGHDK and CDR2 is SYGVNS. Trimming stripped 1 base from V and 6 bases from J, with 8 bases between. The CDR3 runs to 13 residues. On average, the one heparinised blood draw given by each donor was about 116 mL. Concerning this clone: Antigen specificity is unknown.

The sequenced template was cDNA made from the entire isolated RNA. Profiling relied on immunoSEQ multiplex PCR, and the TCRdb table lists in-frame clones only, not all of them. Altogether approximately 360,000 clones are present, roughly 13% being singletons, with the ten largest covering 0.0095% to 0.013%. General study findings and limits: Among all four CD4+ subsets, Type 1 diabetes patients had TCRB CDR3s that were moderately but significantly shorter. Junctions at VDJ sites from type 1 diabetes patients had fewer insertions and more deletions.

Sequencing input: naive CD4+ T cells from blood. The chain combines TRBV25-1 with TRBJ2-3; D gene unclear. The receptor comes from a woman between 18 and 29 years old with type 1 diabetes. CDR3 in amino acids: CASSEWQIDTQYF. The CDR3 bases are TGTGCCAGCAGTGAATGGCAGATTGATACGCAGTATTTT.